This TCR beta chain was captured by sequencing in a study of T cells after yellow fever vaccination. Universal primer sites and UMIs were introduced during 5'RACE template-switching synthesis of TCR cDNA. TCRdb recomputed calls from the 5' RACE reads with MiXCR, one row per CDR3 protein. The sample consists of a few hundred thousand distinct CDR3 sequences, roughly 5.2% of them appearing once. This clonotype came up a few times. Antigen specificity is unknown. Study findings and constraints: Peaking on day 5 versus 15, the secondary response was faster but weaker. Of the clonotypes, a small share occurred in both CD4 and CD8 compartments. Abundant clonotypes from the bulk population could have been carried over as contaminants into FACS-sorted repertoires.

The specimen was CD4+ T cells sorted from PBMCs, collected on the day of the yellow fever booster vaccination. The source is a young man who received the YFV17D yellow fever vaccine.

The CDR3 is CASSVRPWGGYTF. CDR3 sequence (DNA): TGTGCCAGCAGCGTCCGGCCCTGGGGAGGCTACACCTTC. This chain connects TRBV9 to TRBJ1-2, with D uncertain. Trimming left V 2 bases short and J 8 bases short, with 13 bases between. Germline CDR1 SGDLS, CDR2 YYNGEE. There are 13 residues in the CDR3.